A single sample is the source of the 10 T cell receptor beta chains below, sequenced in a study of OX40 agonist ivuxolimab in advanced cancers. The method was immunoSEQ multiplex PCR; TCRdb's version includes in-frame clones alone and lacks a portion of them. Among approximately 70,000 clones listed, 87% were seen once. The source was CD4+ or CD8+ T cells sorted from blood, collected in a trial of the OX40 agonist ivuxolimab. Receptor source: an adult with an advanced solid tumor such as melanoma, head and neck, liver or kidney cancer.

The chain recombines TRBV6-5 with TRBJ1-1, with D unclear. Germline V gene data show CDR1 as MNHEY and CDR2 as SVGAGI. V dropped 4 bases and J dropped 0 bases, with 6 bases sitting between them. The CDR3 is 13 residues long. The CDR3 region is CASSWILNTEAFF. The CDR3 nucleotides read TGTGCCAGCAGTTGGATACTGAACACTGAAGCTTTCTTT.

The CDR3 nucleotides are TGTGCCAGCAGCCAAGGGCACTTGAATGGAGACGAGCAGTACTTC. It encodes CASSQGHLNGDEQYF. V and J are TRBV7-9 and TRBJ2-7; D gene unclear. The CDR3 has 15 amino acids. Trimming removed 5 bases at V and 5 bases at J, with 19 bases between. In germline, CDR1 is SEHNR, CDR2 FQNEAQ (reference sequence).

This chain uses TRBV7-8 with TRBJ1-6, with a tentative D call TRBD1 (5 bases). The CDR3 totals 14 residues. Trimming removed 3 bases at V and 9 bases at J, with 12 bases between. Looked up from germline, CDR1 is SGHVS and CDR2 is FQNEAQ. DNA of the CDR3: TGTGCCAGCAGCTTGGCAGGGTCGGGTTCACCCCTCCACTTT. Residues: CASSLAGSGSPLHF. Variable domain in full (rest from reference TRBV7-8 and TRBJ1-6): GAGVSQSPRYKVAKRGQDVALRCDPISGHVSLFWYQQALGQGPEFLTYFQNEAQLDKSGLPSDRFFAERPEGSVSTLKIQRTQQEDSAVYLCASSLAGSGSPLHFGNGTRLTVT.

V is TRBV30 and J is TRBJ1-2; D remains unclear. The CDR3 is made up of 11 amino acids. Per the germline V gene, CDR1 is GTSNPN and CDR2 is SVGIG (reference sequence). V lost 2 bases and J lost 8, with 9 bases in between. CDR3 loop: CAWSSKWGYTF. The CDR3 nucleotides are TGTGCCTGGAGTAGCAAGTGGGGCTACACCTTC.

This clone appeared a single time. The chain employs TRBV7-9 and TRBJ2-1; 10 bases agree with TRBD2. V shed 4 bases and J 0 bases; nucleotides not matched to a gene: 12. This CDR3 region has 19 residues. Germline lookup yields CDR1 SEHNR and CDR2 FQNEAQ (reference sequence). CDR3 loop: CASSSTGLAERSSYNEQFF. The CDR3 DNA reads as TGTGCCAGCAGCTCGACCGGACTAGCGGAGAGGAGCTCCTACAATGAGCAGTTCTTC.

The V call is TRBV6-6, the J call TRBJ2-5; 12 bases align to TRBD2. The CDR3 contains 15 residues. Germline CDR1 reads MNHNY; CDR2 reads SVGAGI (reference sequence). V was pared by 6 bases and J by 5 bases, with 7 bases of the junction left unmatched. CDR3 coding DNA: TGTGCCAGCAGGGCGACTAGCGGGAGTTTTGAGACCCAGTACTTC. It translates to CASRATSGSFETQYF.

The chain uses TRBV6-5 and TRBJ2-3, with D uncertain. Deletions cut 5 bases from V and 6 bases from J, with 12 bases between. Germline V gene lookup returns CDR1 MNHEY and CDR2 SVGAGI. This CDR3 is built from 13 residues. The CDR3: CASSTINEDTQYF. CDR3 in DNA: TGTGCCAGCAGTACTATTAACGAGGATACGCAGTATTTT.

The J gene is TRBJ1-5, the V gene TRBV7-9, with 9 positions matching TRBD1. The germline CDR1 and CDR2 sequences are SEHNR and FQNEAQ (reference sequence). J was trimmed by 2 bases and V by 1 base; bases with no gene match: 0. This CDR3 contains 15 residues. CDR3 DNA: TGTGCCAGCAGCTTAGGGACAGGGGGCAATCAGCCCCAGCATTTT. Protein product: CASSLGTGGNQPQHF.

The chain joins TRBV30 to TRBJ1-3, with D possibly matching TRBD1 (5 bases). V lost 2 bases and J 0 bases, leaving 11 bases between the germline ends. The CDR3 extends over 15 amino acids. Per the germline V gene, CDR1 is GTSNPN and CDR2 is SVGIG (reference sequence). The CDR3 nucleotides read TGTGCCTGGAGTACGACAGCTTACTCTGGAAACACCATATATTTT. This gives the protein CAWSTTAYSGNTIYF. Drawing the rest from reference TRBV30 and TRBJ1-3, the complete variable domain is SQTIHQWPATLVQPVGSPLSLECTVEGTSNPNLYWYRQAAGRGLQLLFYSVGIGQISSEVPQNLSASRPQDRQFILSSKKLLLSDSGFYLCAWSTTAYSGNTIYFGEGSWLTVV.

CDR3 sequence reads: CATSRMLAGGSDTQYF. The CDR3 region has the DNA TGTGCCACCAGCAGAATGCTAGCGGGAGGGTCAGATACGCAGTATTTT. The rearrangement joins TRBV15 to TRBJ2-3, with 12 bases lining up with TRBD2. Germline V gene lookup returns CDR1 LNHNV and CDR2 YYDKDF (reference sequence). The CDR3 loop spans 16 amino acids. V shed 2 bases and J 4 bases; nucleotides not matched to a gene: 4.